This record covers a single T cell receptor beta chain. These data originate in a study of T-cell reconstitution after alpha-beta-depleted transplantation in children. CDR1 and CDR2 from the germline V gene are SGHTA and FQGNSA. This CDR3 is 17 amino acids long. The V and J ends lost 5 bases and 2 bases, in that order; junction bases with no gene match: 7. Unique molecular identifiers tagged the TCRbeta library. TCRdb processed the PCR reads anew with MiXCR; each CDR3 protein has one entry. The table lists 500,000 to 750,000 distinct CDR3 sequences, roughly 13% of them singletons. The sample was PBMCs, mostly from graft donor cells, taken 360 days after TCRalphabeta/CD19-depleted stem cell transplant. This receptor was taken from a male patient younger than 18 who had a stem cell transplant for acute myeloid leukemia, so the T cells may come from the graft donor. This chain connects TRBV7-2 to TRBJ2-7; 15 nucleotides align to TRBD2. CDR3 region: CASSRGTSGRYAYEQYF. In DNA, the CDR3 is TGTGCCAGCAGCCGCGGGACTAGCGGGAGGTATGCCTACGAGCAGTACTTC.